Listed below are T cell receptor beta chains from one sample, sequenced in a study of human T cells and chemical hapten exposure. TCRdb reanalysed the RACE reads using MiXCR and keeps one entry per CDR3 protein. Among roughly 110,000 distinct CDR3 sequences listed, more than 10% were seen once. The sample here was whole blood, taken in connection with sensitization to the hapten diphenylcyclopropenone (DPC). The receptor source for this set is a woman aged 45-65 years with alopecia areata. Some clones in this sample may be carry-over from other donors' samples. Each CDR3 is given with its conserved first and last residue. The order of the fields is V gene, J gene, clone size, D gene, CDR3 length, CDR3 DNA, CDR3 protein. The D gene is left open where the match is weak. Clone size is stated in some rows and not others, as once, few, many or a class when expanded.

TRBV10-1,TRBJ2-3,-,-,14,TGCGCCAGCAGTGAGTCCCCGACTAGTTCTACGCAGTATTTT,CASSESPTSSTQYF
TRBV29-1,TRBJ2-5,many,-,12,TGCAGCGTTGATCAGGGAAGAGAGACCCAGTACTTC,CSVDQGRETQYF
TRBV20-1,TRBJ2-1,-,-,16,TGCAGTGCTAGAGCGGAACTCTGGCGGGCGGACAATGAGCAGTTCTTC,CSARAELWRADNEQFF
TRBV10-3,TRBJ1-1,-,-,12,TGTGCCGGCGGGAACCGGAGTCCTGAAGCTTTCTTT,CAGGNRSPEAFF
TRBV18,TRBJ2-3,few,-,16,TGTGCCAGCTCACCACAGCCAGGGGCGAAGGCGGATACGCAGTATTTT,CASSPQPGAKADTQYF
TRBV5-1,TRBJ2-5,few,-,11,TGCGCCAGCAGCGGACAAGAGACCCAGTACTTC,CASSGQETQYF
TRBV5-8,TRBJ1-1,many,-,16,TGTGCCAGCAGCCAACCGAACAGGGTCCGGAACACTGAAGCTTTCTTT,CASSQPNRVRNTEAFF
TRBV6-2/TRBV6-3,TRBJ2-5,-,-,16,TGTGCCAGCAGTTCACCGGGACAGCCGGCGGGGGAGACCCAGTACTTC,CASSSPGQPAGETQYF
TRBV25-1,TRBJ1-4,few,TRBD1,15,TGTGCCAGCAGTGGTATACAGGGGGCGGGAGAAAAACTGTTTTTT,CASSGIQGAGEKLFF
TRBV23-1,TRBJ1-5,-,-,16,TGCGCCAGCAGTCGTCCAGGGAGGTTGCGCAATCAGCCCCAGCATTTT,CASSRPGRLRNQPQHF
TRBV3-1,TRBJ1-6,-,TRBD1,15,TGTGCCAGCAGCCAAGGGGACAGTCATAATTCACCCCTCCACTTT,CASSQGDSHNSPLHF
TRBV11-3,TRBJ2-5,once,TRBD1,13,TGTGCCAGTTCCAGGGGGTCGGTGGAGACCCAGTACTTC,CASSRGSVETQYF
TRBV12-3/TRBV12-4,TRBJ1-2,-,TRBD1,16,TGTGCCAGCCTAGGAGAGGGACAGGGTGAAACCTATGGCTACACCTTC,CASLGEGQGETYGYTF
TRBV29-1,TRBJ2-5,few,-,12,TGCAGCGTTGGTAGGATCCAAGAGACCCAGTACTTC,CSVGRIQETQYF
TRBV7-9,TRBJ1-6,-,TRBD1,14,TGTGCCAGCACCGACAGGGTGCGGAATTCACCCCTCCACTTT,CASTDRVRNSPLHF
TRBV28,TRBJ1-1,-,-,13,TGTGCCAGCAGTTTATCTGCCGGGAGAGGAGCTTTCTTT,CASSLSAGRGAFF
TRBV12-3/TRBV12-4,TRBJ2-1,-,TRBD1,13,TGTGCCAGCCAAAAACGCCCGGGACAGGGACACTTCTTC,CASQKRPGQGHFF
TRBV18,TRBJ1-1,-,TRBD1,19,TGTGCCAGCTCACCACTAGGCGCAGGGGGCGCTGGGTTGTTCACTGAAGCTTTCTTT,CASSPLGAGGAGLFTEAFF
TRBV6-6,TRBJ1-1,many,-,12,TGTGCCAGCAGTTACTCAAGGACTGAAGCTTTCTTT,CASSYSRTEAFF
TRBV15,TRBJ2-7,-,-,13,TGTGCCACCAGCAGAGATACAGACTACGAGCAGTACTTC,CATSRDTDYEQYF
TRBV28,TRBJ1-6,many,TRBD1,13,TGTGCCAGCGGGACAGGGATTAATTCACCCCTCCACTTT,CASGTGINSPLHF
TRBV5-4,TRBJ1-4,-,-,16,TGTGCCAGCAGCCCCGGTGGGACTGCAACTAATGAAAAACTGTTTTTT,CASSPGGTATNEKLFF
TRBV5-6,TRBJ1-1,-,-,12,TGTGCCAGCAGCTTGGTTGTCGGAGAAGCTTTCTTT,CASSLVVGEAFF
TRBV28,TRBJ2-7,-,-,13,TGTGCCAGCAGTTCGGCCCGCGGGTACGAGCAGTACTTC,CASSSARGYEQYF
TRBV20-1,TRBJ1-6,-,-,13,TGCAGCCCCGAGGGATCCTATAATTCACCCCTCCACTTT,CSPEGSYNSPLHF
TRBV12-3/TRBV12-4,TRBJ2-5,few,-,11,TGTGCCAGCAGTCTAATCAAGACCCAGTACTTC,CASSLIKTQYF
TRBV6-1,TRBJ1-5,few,-,13,TGTGCCAGCAGTGAAGCCCCTACCCAGCCCCAGCATTTT,CASSEAPTQPQHF
TRBV7-2,TRBJ2-3,-,-,15,TGTGCCAGCAGCTTTGAGGGCGTGAGCCTAGATACGCAGTATTTT,CASSFEGVSLDTQYF
TRBV19,TRBJ1-4,-,TRBD1,18,TGTGCCAGTAGAAGACAGGCGGGACAGGGGGCAACTAATGAAAAACTGTTTTTT,CASRRQAGQGATNEKLFF
TRBV28,TRBJ1-5,few,-,15,TGTGCCAGCCGCGACGGTGGGGGGATCAATCAGCCCCAGCATTTT,CASRDGGGINQPQHF
TRBV5-5,TRBJ2-2,-,-,16,TGTGCCAGCAGCTTGGGGTTGGTTACGAACACCGGGGAGCTGTTTTTT,CASSLGLVTNTGELFF
TRBV6-5,TRBJ1-6,many,-,14,TGTGCCAGCAGTCCGGGACCGAGGAATTCACCCCTCCACTTT,CASSPGPRNSPLHF
TRBV3-1,TRBJ1-4,-,-,15,TGTGCCAGCAGCCAAGAGTGGCCCGGGACCGAAAAACTGTTTTTT,CASSQEWPGTEKLFF
TRBV10-3,TRBJ2-3,few,TRBD2,15,TGTGCCACGACTAGCGGGAGAGGAAGCACAGATACGCAGTATTTT,CATTSGRGSTDTQYF
TRBV5-5,TRBJ1-1,-,-,12,TGTGCCAGCAGCGCAACGTTGACTGAAGCTTTCTTT,CASSATLTEAFF
TRBV27,TRBJ1-4,-,-,15,TGTGCCAGCAGTTCCCCCACGATTGGAGGTGAAAAACTGTTTTTT,CASSSPTIGGEKLFF
TRBV28,TRBJ1-1,-,-,12,TGTGCCAGCAGCCGAACCAGGGGCGAAGCTTTCTTT,CASSRTRGEAFF
TRBV7-9,TRBJ2-3,-,-,12,TGTGCCAGCAGCACCCTAACAGATACGCAGTATTTT,CASSTLTDTQYF
TRBV5-5,TRBJ2-7,-,TRBD2,15,TGTGCCAGCAGCCTGCAAGCGGGGGCCAGTGATGAGCAGTACTTC,CASSLQAGASDEQYF
TRBV4-1,TRBJ2-3,many,TRBD2,18,TGCGCCAGCAGCCACGTTGGTCAGCGGGGGGCCATCACAGATACGCAGTATTTT,CASSHVGQRGAITDTQYF
TRBV7-2,TRBJ2-3,few,-,13,TGTGCCAGCAGACCCCCCTTTCCAGATACGCAGTATTTT,CASRPPFPDTQYF